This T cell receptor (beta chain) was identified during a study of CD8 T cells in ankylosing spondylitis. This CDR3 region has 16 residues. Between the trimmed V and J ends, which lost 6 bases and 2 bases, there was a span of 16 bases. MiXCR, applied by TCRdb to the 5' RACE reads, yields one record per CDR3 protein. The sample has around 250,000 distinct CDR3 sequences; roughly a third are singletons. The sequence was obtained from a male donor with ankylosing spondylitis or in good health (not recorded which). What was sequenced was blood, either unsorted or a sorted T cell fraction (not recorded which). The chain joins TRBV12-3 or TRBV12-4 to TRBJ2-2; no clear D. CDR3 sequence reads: CASSPPADGNTGELFF. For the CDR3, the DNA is TGTGCCAGCAGCCCCCCCGCGGACGGAAACACCGGGGAGCTGTTTTTT.